This T cell receptor (beta chain) came from a study of cytomegalovirus exposure and HLA in healthy donors. The approximately 120-subject validation cohort, separate from the approximately 630-subject first cohort, included the donors. Sequencing used immunoSEQ multiplex PCR; TCRdb keeps in-frame clones, though not all of them. This table has approximately 210,000 clones, just over 85% appearing once. Study-level findings and limits: Reported results showed that the classifier diagnosed cytomegalovirus status with high specificity and sensitivity. Listed as cytomegalovirus-associated were about 160 TCR beta chains. Despite most TCR sequences being rare, some public TCRs occurred in many donors.

In this sample, this clone turned up once. The antigen remains unidentified. Sequenced sample: PBMCs. This TCR was recovered from a woman under 30 in good health and CMV-seronegative.

CDR3 residues: CASGGDEEINQPQHF. CDR3 nucleotides: TGTGCCAGCGGCGGAGATGAGGAAATCAATCAGCCCCAGCATTTT. The J gene is TRBJ1-5, the V gene TRBV2; no reliable D call. Looked up from germline, CDR1 is SNHLY and CDR2 is FYNNEI. The CDR3 is 15 amino acids. The V end was cut by 8 bases, the J end by 3 bases, with 17 bases between.